A selection of T cell receptor beta chains follows, all from one sample in a study of blood T cell repertoires in COVID-19. Repertoires were generated with immunoSEQ multiplex PCR, while TCRdb's copy carries only in-frame clones and drops some. The sample carries 200,000 to 250,000 clones, over 80% recorded once. Source material: peripheral blood. The receptors here all came from a man aged 25 to 40 with COVID-19, enrolled during active disease. The CDR3 runs from the conserved cysteine through the conserved F or W. D genes are given only for firm matches. Clone size appears in some rows only: once, few, many, or a class for an expanded clone.

17	.	TRBV4-3	TRBJ1-6	.	CASSQGAQGKGNSPLHF	TGCGCCAGCAGCCAAGGTGCTCAGGGTAAAGGTAATTCACCCCTCCACTTT
11	.	TRBV4-1	TRBJ1-4	.	CASSQDRKLFF	TGCGCCAGCAGCCAAGATCGGAAACTGTTTTTT
8	.	TRBV6-7	TRBJ1-3	.	CASSCWTF	TGTGCCAGCAGTTGCTGGACATTT
15	few	TRBV6-5	TRBJ1-5	.	CASSYSLGANQPQHF	TGTGCCAGCAGTTACTCTTTGGGGGCCAATCAGCCCCAGCATTTT
13	.	TRBV10-3	TRBJ1-1	TRBD1	CAMGQGGNTEAFF	TGTGCCATGGGACAGGGTGGGAACACTGAAGCTTTCTTT
15	.	TRBV7-6	TRBJ2-7	.	CASSLDMDSPYEQYF	TGTGCCAGCAGCTTAGATATGGACAGTCCCTACGAGCAGTACTTC
15	.	TRBV4-3	TRBJ2-7	.	CASSPSDGGLYEQYF	TGCGCCAGCAGCCCCTCCGACGGGGGGCTATACGAGCAGTACTTC
16	few	TRBV3-1/TRBV3-2	TRBJ1-6	TRBD1	CASSDRDRGVQSPLHF	TGTGCCAGCAGCGACCGGGACAGGGGGGTCCAGTCACCCCTCCACTTT
15	.	TRBV9	TRBJ2-5	TRBD2	CASSVGAGGGETQYF	TGTGCCAGCAGCGTAGGAGCGGGAGGAGGAGAGACCCAGTACTTC
16	.	TRBV7-9	TRBJ2-7	.	CASSLGAGSVFNEQYF	TGTGCCAGCAGCTTAGGGGCAGGGTCGGTGTTCAACGAGCAGTACTTC
16	.	TRBV28	TRBJ2-2	TRBD1	CASSPPGGFNTGELFF	TGTGCCAGCAGTCCCCCAGGGGGCTTTAACACCGGGGAGCTGTTTTTT
19	.	TRBV5-4	TRBJ2-1	.	CASSYLGSDGHSSYNEQFF	TGTGCCAGCAGCTACTTGGGCTCGGACGGACATAGCTCCTACAATGAGCAGTTCTTC
16	.	TRBV19	TRBJ1-2	TRBD1	CASKGVWAGTGGGYTF	TGTGCCAGTAAGGGTGTTTGGGCCGGGACAGGGGGCGGCTACACCTTC
18	.	TRBV19	TRBJ1-1	TRBD1	CASNTPRDRDTGGFQAFF	TGTGCCAGTAACACCCCCAGGGACAGGGATACAGGTGGCTTTCAAGCTTTCTTT
14	.	TRBV28	TRBJ1-1	.	CASRSLGGRMEAFF	TGTGCCAGCAGGAGCCTGGGGGGAAGGATGGAAGCTTTCTTT
15	.	TRBV28	TRBJ1-5	TRBD1	CASSDGQGINQPQHF	TGTGCCAGCAGTGATGGACAGGGAATCAATCAGCCCCAGCATTTT
15	once	TRBV9	TRBJ2-3	TRBD2	CASSVRAGGGDTQYF	TGTGCCAGCAGCGTCCGCGCGGGGGGTGGAGATACGCAGTATTTT
14	.	TRBV5-5	TRBJ1-2	.	CASSLDIGNYGYTF	TGTGCCAGCAGCTTAGACATCGGAAACTATGGCTACACCTTC
13	.	TRBV18	TRBJ2-7	TRBD1	CASGQGQSYEQYF	TGTGCCAGCGGACAGGGTCAATCCTACGAGCAGTACTTC
14	.	TRBV19	TRBJ1-1	TRBD1	CASTRDRLNTEAFF	TGTGCCAGTACCCGGGACAGGCTAAACACTGAAGCTTTCTTT
15	.	TRBV10-3	TRBJ2-7	TRBD1	CAISESETGEYEQYF	TGTGCCATCAGTGAGTCGGAGACAGGGGAGTACGAGCAGTACTTC
16	.	TRBV9	TRBJ1-2	.	CASSVDPGGNVYGYTF	TGTGCCAGCAGCGTAGACCCCGGGGGGAACGTCTATGGCTACACCTTC
15	.	TRBV7-8	TRBJ1-1	TRBD1	CASSLAWDRNTEAFF	TGTGCCAGCAGCTTAGCGTGGGACAGGAACACTGAAGCTTTCTTT
15	.	TRBV29-1	TRBJ2-6	.	CSAAPIGYGANVLTF	TGCAGCGCTGCTCCTATCGGGTACGGGGCCAACGTCCTGACTTTC